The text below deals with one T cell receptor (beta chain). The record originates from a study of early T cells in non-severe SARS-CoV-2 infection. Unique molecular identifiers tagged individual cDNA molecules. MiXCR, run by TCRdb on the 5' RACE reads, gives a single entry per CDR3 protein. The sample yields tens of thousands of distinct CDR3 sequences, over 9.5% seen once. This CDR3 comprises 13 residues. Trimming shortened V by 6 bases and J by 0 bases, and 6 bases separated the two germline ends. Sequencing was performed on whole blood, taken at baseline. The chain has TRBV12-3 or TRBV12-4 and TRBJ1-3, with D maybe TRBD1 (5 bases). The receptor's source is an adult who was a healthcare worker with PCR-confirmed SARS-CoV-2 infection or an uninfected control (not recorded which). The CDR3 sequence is CASRGTSGNTIYF. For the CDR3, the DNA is TGTGCCAGCAGAGGGACCTCTGGAAACACCATATATTTT.